Below, 27 T cell receptor beta chains from the same sample are listed, as sequenced in a study of T cell responses to AZD1222 COVID-19 vaccine. Data came from immunoSEQ multiplex PCR; TCRdb stores just in-frame clones and leaves some out. The sample carries tens of thousands of clones, about 84% recorded once. Here the sequenced sample was peripheral blood, taken on day 0 of AZD1222 vaccination. Source of these receptors: an adult in good health.

The rearrangement links TRBV9 to TRBJ1-1; D is undetermined. Trimming removed 0 bases at V and 3 bases at J, with 9 bases between. The length of the CDR3 is 14 residues. The germline V gene has CDR1 SGDLS and CDR2 YYNGEE. CDR3 protein: CASSVGAGDTEAFF. For the CDR3, the DNA is TGTGCCAGCAGCGTAGGGGCTGGGGACACTGAAGCTTTCTTT.

This chain links TRBV7-2 with TRBJ1-5; D not resolved. CDR3 length: 16 amino acids. V lost 1 base and J lost 7, with 17 bases in between. Germline loops: CDR1 SGHTA, CDR2 FQGNSA. CDR3 nucleotide sequence: TGTGCCAGCAGCTTAGTGGCGGCTGAGGGCTCCCAGCCCCAGCATTTT. Translating it yields CASSLVAAEGSQPQHF. Looking up the rest from reference TRBV7-2 and TRBJ1-5 gives the full variable domain: GAGVSQSPSNKVTEKGKDVELRCDPISGHTALYWYRQSLGQGLEFLIYFQGNSAPDKSGLPSDRFSAERTGGSVSTLTIQRTQQEDSAVYLCASSLVAAEGSQPQHFGDGTRLSIL.

V and J are TRBV9 and TRBJ2-1; TRBD1 aligns across 9 bases. The CDR3 runs to 14 residues. Trimming took 3 bases from V and 4 from J; bases not matched to a gene: 2. The germline V gene has CDR1 SGDLS and CDR2 YYNGEE. The CDR3 nucleotides are TGTGCCAGCAGCGCCGGGACAGGGTACAATGAGCAGTTCTTC. Protein product: CASSAGTGYNEQFF.

This chain links TRBV5-1 with TRBJ2-7; no definite D call. Germline assignment: CDR1 SGHRS and CDR2 YFSETQ. Trimming removed 4 bases from V and 3 bases from J, with 11 bases in between. This CDR3 region has 13 residues. CDR3 in amino acids: CASSGGYRYEQYF. DNA of the CDR3: TGCGCCAGCAGCGGTGGATATCGCTACGAGCAGTACTTC.

A remark on this clone: Additional DNA sequences in this sample encode the identical CDR3. V and J are TRBV6-2 or TRBV6-3 and TRBJ2-3; D gene ambiguous. V dropped 2 bases and J dropped 6 bases, with 3 bases sitting between them. Germline V gives CDR1 MNHEY, CDR2 SVGEGT. There are 11 residues in the CDR3. The CDR3 loop reads CASSYGDTQYF. The CDR3 region has the DNA TGTGCCAGCAGTTACGGGGATACGCAGTATTTT.

This clone has only one observation. The chain uses TRBV9 and TRBJ2-1; 11 bases align to TRBD1. The CDR3 spans 16 residues. The junction had 12 bases not matched to a gene; V was cut back by 4 bases and J by 9 bases. The V gene's germline CDR1 is SGDLS and CDR2 YYNGEE. CDR3 sequence reads: CASSFRTGGFRGEQFF. CDR3 nucleotides: TGTGCCAGCAGCTTTCGGACAGGGGGCTTTCGGGGTGAGCAGTTCTTC.

V usage is TRBV19 and J usage is TRBJ1-2; D ambiguous. The CDR3 extends over 14 amino acids. Germline V gene data show CDR1 as LNHDA and CDR2 as SQIVND (reference sequence). Trimming left V 5 bases short and J 7 bases short, with 17 bases between. As DNA, the CDR3 is TGTGCCAGTAGTCCCTCGAGGTGGGATGGTGGCTACACCTTC. Protein sequence: CASSPSRWDGGYTF.

Only a few counts were recorded for this clone. The chain couples TRBV9 to TRBJ2-3, with TRBD2 identical over 7 bases. Losses at the gene ends were 0 bases for V and 1 base for J; bases not matched to a gene: 2. The CDR3 contains 15 residues. CDR1 and CDR2 from the germline V gene are SGDLS and YYNGEE. In DNA, the CDR3 is TGTGCCAGCAGCGTAGGGCTAGCGGGCACAGATACGCAGTATTTT. It encodes CASSVGLAGTDTQYF.

The chain combines TRBV9 with TRBJ1-1; D uncertain. CDR3 length: 13 residues. Germline assignment: CDR1 SGDLS and CDR2 YYNGEE. V gave up 5 bases and J gave up 4 bases, with 12 bases separating them. The CDR3 nucleotides read TGTGCCAGCAGTCCCGACGGAGGCACTGAAGCTTTCTTT. It encodes CASSPDGGTEAFF.

This clone was seen once. This chain connects TRBV24-1 to TRBJ2-1; 7 bases fit TRBD2. The CDR3 covers 15 residues. The trim removed 5 bases at V and 7 bases at J, leaving 10 bases unmatched. Germline CDR1 and CDR2: KGHDR and SFDVKD. This CDR3 reads CATSVPGRETNEQFF. CDR3 nucleotides: TGTGCCACCAGTGTGCCCGGGCGGGAGACGAATGAGCAGTTCTTC.

The V and J genes are TRBV28 and TRBJ1-1, with D maybe TRBD1 (5 bases). The length of the CDR3 is 13 residues. The germline V gene has CDR1 MDHEN and CDR2 SYDVKM. Between the trimmed V and J ends, which lost 5 bases and 4 bases, there was a span of 11 bases. The CDR3 region has the DNA TGTGCCAGCAGTCCCCGGGGGGTCACTGAAGCTTTCTTT. This encodes CASSPRGVTEAFF.

The V call is TRBV11-2, the J call TRBJ1-2, with TRBD1 as a possible D gene (5 bases). Trimming took 2 bases from V and 4 from J, leaving 17 bases between them. The germline gives CDR1 SGHAT, CDR2 FQNNGV. CDR3 length equals 16 residues. The CDR3 region has the DNA TGTGCCAGCAGCTTAAATAACCCCGACAGCCGCTATGGCTACACCTTC. Protein sequence: CASSLNNPDSRYGYTF.

This clone appeared a single time. The chain couples TRBV5-1 to TRBJ2-7; 8 bases are a match to TRBD1. The germline V gene encodes CDR1 SGHRS and CDR2 YFSETQ. The CDR3 covers 17 residues. Losses at the gene ends were 0 bases for V and 1 base for J; bases not matched to a gene: 9. CDR3 in amino acids: CASSLDTGGISSYEQYF. CDR3 nucleotides: TGCGCCAGCAGCTTGGATACAGGGGGAATTTCATCCTACGAGCAGTACTTC.

J is TRBJ1-1 and V is TRBV28; D is unresolved. Trimming left V 3 bases short and J 6 bases short, with 8 bases between. This CDR3 has 12 residues. CDR1 and CDR2 (germline): MDHEN, SYDVKM. CDR3 nucleotides: TGTGCCAGCAGTTTCGTGTTGTCTGAAGCTTTCTTT. This gives the protein CASSFVLSEAFF. Looking up the rest from reference TRBV28 and TRBJ1-1 gives the full variable domain: DVKVTQSSRYLVKRTGEKVFLECVQDMDHENMFWYRQDPGLGLRLIYFSYDVKMKEKGDIPEGYSVSREKKERFSLILESASTNQTSMYLCASSFVLSEAFFGQGTRLTVV.

The sample holds a few counts of this clone. V and J are TRBV4-3 and TRBJ1-6, with 8 bases fitting TRBD1. Germline V gives CDR1 LGHNA, CDR2 YSLEER. The CDR3 sequence is 16 residues long. The V segment lost 1 base and the J segment 10 bases; nucleotides outside the gene matches: 9. DNA for the CDR3: TGCGCCAGCAGCCAAGCTCGCCAGGGGGCAGGATCACCCCTCCACTTT. It specifies CASSQARQGAGSPLHF.

The J gene is TRBJ2-3, the V gene TRBV30; 9 bases fit TRBD2. Germline V lookup: CDR1 GTSNPN, CDR2 SVGIG (reference sequence). The junction had 9 bases not matched to a gene; V was cut back by 5 bases and J by 6 bases. The CDR3 covers 14 residues. The CDR3 coding sequence is TGTGCCTGGGCTAGCGGGACCTTATCGGATACGCAGTATTTT. This sequence encodes CAWASGTLSDTQYF.

The gene calls are TRBV9 and TRBJ2-7; TRBD2 might be the D (5 bases). From germline, CDR1 is SGDLS and CDR2 YYNGEE. The V gene lost 0 bases and the J gene lost 5 bases, with 12 bases spanning the gap. This CDR3 spans 14 amino acids. This CDR3 reads CASSVERAGHEQYF. DNA for the CDR3: TGTGCCAGCAGCGTAGAGAGGGCCGGCCACGAGCAGTACTTC.

The CDR3 is CAWSTLSGLYEQYF. CDR3 coding DNA: TGTGCCTGGAGTACCCTTTCCGGACTTTACGAGCAGTACTTC. The chain links TRBV30 to TRBJ2-7; D possibly corresponds to TRBD2 (5 bases). Trimming left V 2 bases short and J 4 bases short, with 15 bases between. Germline values: CDR1 GTSNPN, CDR2 SVGIG (reference sequence). This CDR3 region has 14 residues.

This rearrangement joins TRBV6-6 to TRBJ1-4; TRBD1 is a possible D gene (6 bases). The CDR3 has 18 residues. The germline V gene encodes CDR1 MNHNY and CDR2 SVGAGI (reference sequence). Trimming left V 5 bases short and J 0 bases short, with 19 bases between. The DNA of the CDR3 is TGTGCCAGCAGTCGCTCGGGGGGCAGCGGAACAACTAATGAAAAACTGTTTTTT. Protein sequence: CASSRSGGSGTTNEKLFF.

The rearrangement links TRBV15 to TRBJ1-4; 7 bases match TRBD1. Per germline, CDR1 LNHNV and CDR2 YYDKDF (reference sequence). The CDR3 is 15 residues long. V trimming: 5 bases; J trimming: 5 bases; junction bases outside the gene matches: 8. The CDR3 here is CATSPTGQVNEKLFF. CDR3 nucleotides: TGTGCCACCAGCCCCACTGGACAGGTGAATGAAAAACTGTTTTTT.

This clone was observed a handful of times. The chain links TRBV4-1 to TRBJ2-7, with D hard to call. The CDR3 runs 14 residues. V lost 1 base to trimming and J lost 0 bases, with 7 bases between them. The V gene's germline CDR1 is MGHRA and CDR2 YSYEKL. As DNA, the CDR3 is TGCGCCAGCAGCCAAGTGCCCAGCTCCTACGAGCAGTACTTC. Translated: CASSQVPSSYEQYF.

The rearrangement uses TRBV19 and TRBJ1-1; no clear D. The CDR3 contains 14 residues. The ends were cut back, 4 bases at V and 10 bases at J, with 19 bases in the middle. Germline V lookup: CDR1 LNHDA, CDR2 SQIVND (reference sequence). This CDR3 reads CASSRGQLIFGAFF. CDR3 in DNA: TGTGCCAGTAGTAGAGGGCAGTTAATCTTTGGAGCTTTCTTT. Full variable domain (missing parts from reference TRBV19 and TRBJ1-1): DGGITQSPKYLFRKEGQNVTLSCEQNLNHDAMYWYRQDPGQGLRLIYYSQIVNDFQKGDIAEGYSVSREKKESFPLTVTSAQKNPTAFYLCASSRGQLIFGAFFGQGTRLTVV.

The chain combines TRBV6-2 or TRBV6-3 with TRBJ1-3; 8 nucleotides match TRBD1. Germline CDR1 is MNHEY and CDR2 is SVGEGT. The junction had 4 bases not matched to a gene; V was cut back by 4 bases and J by 2 bases. The CDR3 extends over 15 amino acids. The CDR3 bases are TGTGCCAGCAGTTTCCGGACAGGGCCTGGAAACACCATATATTTT. Protein product: CASSFRTGPGNTIYF.

V gene TRBV19 combines with J gene TRBJ2-3, with 9 positions matching TRBD1. The CDR3 has 14 residues. The germline V gene has CDR1 LNHDA and CDR2 SQIVND (reference sequence). The J segment lost 4 bases and the V segment lost 3 bases, leaving 2 bases of the junction unmatched. CDR3 in DNA: TGTGCCAGTAGTATCACAGGGGGCCCAGATACGCAGTATTTT. Amino acid sequence: CASSITGGPDTQYF.

The genes are TRBV11-2 and TRBJ2-1; D is ambiguous. Trimming removed 3 bases at V and 5 bases at J, with 11 bases between. The CDR3 extends over 14 amino acids. Germline V gives CDR1 SGHAT, CDR2 FQNNGV. In DNA form, the CDR3 reads TGTGCCAGCAGCTTGACATCACCAAACAATGAGCAGTTCTTC. Translation gives CASSLTSPNNEQFF.

The genes are TRBV7-3 and TRBJ1-1, with D tentatively TRBD1 (5 bases). Germline-derived CDR1 and CDR2 are SGHTA and FQGTGA. The CDR3 consists of 12 residues. V lost 0 bases to trimming and J lost 8 bases, with 7 bases between them. The CDR3 here is CASSLTGEEAFF. CDR3 nucleotide sequence: TGTGCCAGCAGCTTAACAGGGGAAGAAGCTTTCTTT.

This clone is a singleton in its sample. The chain combines TRBV19 with TRBJ1-2; D call uncertain. CDR3 length equals 11 residues. Germline-derived CDR1 and CDR2 are LNHDA and SQIVND (reference sequence). V was trimmed by 3 bases and J by 8 bases, leaving 7 bases between them. This chain's CDR3 is CASSISEGYTF. DNA for the CDR3: TGTGCCAGTAGTATCTCGGAGGGCTACACCTTC.